Listed below are T cell receptor beta chains from one sample, sequenced in a study of cytomegalovirus exposure and HLA in healthy donors. TCRdb keeps only in-frame clones here, not all; method: immunoSEQ multiplex PCR. There are 120,000 or so clones in the sample; roughly 82% occur only once, and less than 3.5% lies in the top ten. The sample comprised PBMCs. All receptors come from a woman in her forties in good health and CMV-seropositive. CDR3s include the opening cysteine and the closing phenylalanine or tryptophan. Fields, in order: D gene, clone size, J gene, CDR3 length, V gene, CDR3 DNA, CDR3 protein. D genes are given only for firm matches. Size is stated for part of the rows, as once, few or many counts, or as a class when the clone is expanded.

D: NA; size: NA; J: TRBJ2-7; length: 13; V: TRBV30; DNA: TGTGCCTGGACATTCAGGCATACCTACGAGCAGTACTTC; CDR3: CAWTFRHTYEQYF
D: TRBD1; size: NA; J: TRBJ2-5; length: 15; V: TRBV5-1; DNA: TGCGCCAGCAGCTTGGGCGGACAGGGTGGAGAGACCCAGTACTTC; CDR3: CASSLGGQGGETQYF
D: TRBD1; size: few; J: TRBJ1-5; length: 14; V: TRBV7-9; DNA: TGTGCCAGCAGCAAGGGACAGTCTGATCAGCCCCAGCATTTT; CDR3: CASSKGQSDQPQHF
D: NA; size: NA; J: TRBJ1-1; length: 15; V: TRBV6-1; DNA: TGTGCCAGCAGTGAAGGATTGGGCATGAACACTGAAGCTTTCTTT; CDR3: CASSEGLGMNTEAFF
D: NA; size: few; J: TRBJ2-4; length: 12; V: TRBV2; DNA: TGTGCCAGCACTAGGACCAAAAACATTCAGTACTTC; CDR3: CASTRTKNIQYF
D: NA; size: once; J: TRBJ2-7; length: 13; V: TRBV19; DNA: TGTGCCAGTAGCATCTCCAGCAGGGCCGAGCAGTACTTC; CDR3: CASSISSRAEQYF
D: TRBD1; size: NA; J: TRBJ2-4; length: 12; V: TRBV27; DNA: TGTGCCAGCAGTTCCAGGGGGAGCATTCAGTACTTC; CDR3: CASSSRGSIQYF
D: NA; size: NA; J: TRBJ1-2; length: 14; V: TRBV27; DNA: TGTGCCAGCAGTCCTATGAGGGCGGACTATGGCTACACCTTC; CDR3: CASSPMRADYGYTF
D: NA; size: NA; J: TRBJ2-1; length: 14; V: TRBV5-6; DNA: TGTGCCAGCGGGGGGAAGGAGGCCAACAATGAGCAGTTCTTC; CDR3: CASGGKEANNEQFF
D: TRBD1; size: once; J: TRBJ1-2; length: 13; V: TRBV29-1; DNA: TGCAGCGTTGATGGGACAGGGGGCTATGGCTACACCTTC; CDR3: CSVDGTGGYGYTF
D: TRBD2; size: NA; J: TRBJ2-1; length: 13; V: TRBV30; DNA: TGTGCCTGGAGTAAGGGACTAGCGGGAGTGCAGTTCTTC; CDR3: CAWSKGLAGVQFF
D: TRBD2; size: NA; J: TRBJ2-7; length: 13; V: TRBV27; DNA: TGTGCCAGCAGTTGGGGGGGCTCCTACGAGCAGTACTTC; CDR3: CASSWGGSYEQYF
D: TRBD1; size: NA; J: TRBJ2-2; length: 15; V: TRBV19; DNA: TGTGCCAGTAGTTTCTCCGGGACAGGGGTCGGGGAGCTGTTTTTT; CDR3: CASSFSGTGVGELFF
D: TRBD1; size: NA; J: TRBJ1-2; length: 15; V: TRBV10-3; DNA: TGTGCCATCAGTGGAGGACAGGGAGTTCGGTATGGCTACACCTTC; CDR3: CAISGGQGVRYGYTF
D: TRBD1; size: few; J: TRBJ1-1; length: 13; V: TRBV5-1; DNA: TGCGCCAGCAGCCCGGACAGGGAGGTTTCAGCTTTCTTT; CDR3: CASSPDREVSAFF
D: TRBD1; size: NA; J: TRBJ1-5; length: 18; V: TRBV12-5; DNA: TGTGCTAGTGGTTTGATCCGGGACAGGGGTTTCAGCAATCAGCCCCAGCATTTT; CDR3: CASGLIRDRGFSNQPQHF
D: TRBD2; size: once; J: TRBJ2-1; length: 13; V: TRBV5-4; DNA: TGTGCCGGAGGACTAGCGGGAGGAAATGAGCAGTTCTTC; CDR3: CAGGLAGGNEQFF
D: TRBD2; size: few; J: TRBJ2-7; length: 15; V: TRBV9; DNA: TGTGCCAGCAGCGTAGGGACTAGCGGGACCTACGAGCAGTACTTC; CDR3: CASSVGTSGTYEQYF
D: TRBD1; size: once; J: TRBJ1-4; length: 13; V: TRBV28; DNA: TGTGCCAGCAGTGCAGGACAGGGGTCCACCCCACTATTT; CDR3: CASSAGQGSTPLF
D: NA; size: NA; J: TRBJ1-2; length: 16; V: TRBV19; DNA: TGTGCCAGTAGCGAGGGCGGGCAGAACCGCTTCTATGGCTACACCTTC; CDR3: CASSEGGQNRFYGYTF
D: TRBD2; size: NA; J: TRBJ2-2; length: 16; V: TRBV7-9; DNA: TGTGCCAGCAGCCCTAACGGACTAGCGGGAGCCGGGGAGCTGTTTTTT; CDR3: CASSPNGLAGAGELFF
D: TRBD1; size: NA; J: TRBJ2-1; length: 12; V: TRBV29-1; DNA: TGCAGCGTCGCACCGACAGGGTTTGAGCAGTTCTTC; CDR3: CSVAPTGFEQFF
D: TRBD1; size: NA; J: TRBJ2-7; length: 14; V: TRBV9; DNA: TGTGCCAGCAACACAGGGGTGGGAGCCTACGAGCAGTACTTC; CDR3: CASNTGVGAYEQYF
D: NA; size: NA; J: TRBJ2-1; length: 14; V: TRBV5-4; DNA: TGTGCCAGCAGCTTGCCCCGGGACAACAATGAGCAGTTCTTC; CDR3: CASSLPRDNNEQFF
D: NA; size: NA; J: TRBJ1-4; length: 17; V: TRBV4-1; DNA: TGCGCCAGCAGCCTTACAGGGAATCTGGAGTCTAGTGAAAAACTGTTTTTT; CDR3: CASSLTGNLESSEKLFF
D: TRBD1; size: NA; J: TRBJ1-1; length: 17; V: TRBV7-2; DNA: TGTGCCAGCAGCTTAGTTAACAGGGGGATCTTGAACACTGAAGCTTTCTTT; CDR3: CASSLVNRGILNTEAFF
D: NA; size: NA; J: TRBJ1-5; length: 14; V: TRBV19; DNA: TGTGCCAGTAGTATACGTGTCACGGATCAGCCCCAGCATTTT; CDR3: CASSIRVTDQPQHF
D: NA; size: NA; J: TRBJ1-6; length: 14; V: TRBV10-3; DNA: TGTGCCATCAGCCGGGACATCGATAATTCACCCCTCCACTTT; CDR3: CAISRDIDNSPLHF
D: TRBD2; size: NA; J: TRBJ2-2; length: 15; V: TRBV6-6; DNA: TGTGCCAGCAGGGAGGCGGGGGGGCGGGTCGGGGAGCTGTTTTTT; CDR3: CASREAGGRVGELFF
D: NA; size: NA; J: TRBJ2-7; length: 15; V: TRBV6-1; DNA: TGTGCCAGCAGTGAAGACGGGTCGTCGCCCTACGAGCAGTACTTC; CDR3: CASSEDGSSPYEQYF
D: TRBD1; size: NA; J: TRBJ2-5; length: 16; V: TRBV11-1; DNA: TGTGCCAGCAGCCTAGGGGGGACAGGAGCCCAAGAGACCCAGTACTTC; CDR3: CASSLGGTGAQETQYF
D: NA; size: NA; J: TRBJ1-2; length: 15; V: TRBV7-8; DNA: TGTGCCAGCAGCTTAGTCGCAGGGAGGGACTATGGCTACACCTTC; CDR3: CASSLVAGRDYGYTF
D: TRBD1; size: once; J: TRBJ1-1; length: 16; V: TRBV4-3; DNA: TGCGCCAGCAGCCAGGGATCGGGACAGGGCGGCACTGAAGCTTTCTTT; CDR3: CASSQGSGQGGTEAFF
D: TRBD1; size: NA; J: TRBJ2-1; length: 15; V: TRBV6-5; DNA: TGTGCCAGCAGCCAAGGGGGCGCGAGCTACAATGAGCAGTTCTTC; CDR3: CASSQGGASYNEQFF
D: TRBD1; size: NA; J: TRBJ1-2; length: 15; V: TRBV7-2; DNA: TGTGCCAGCAGCTTAGGACAGGGGGTAAACTATGGCTACACCTTC; CDR3: CASSLGQGVNYGYTF
D: TRBD2; size: NA; J: TRBJ2-1; length: 14; V: TRBV4-3; DNA: TGCGCCAGCAGCCATCTAGCGGGGAACAATGAGCAGTTCTTC; CDR3: CASSHLAGNNEQFF
D: NA; size: NA; J: TRBJ1-5; length: 13; V: TRBV6-6; DNA: TGTGCCAGCACCGACTTTAGCAATCAGCCCCAGCATTTT; CDR3: CASTDFSNQPQHF
D: NA; size: NA; J: TRBJ1-3; length: 11; V: TRBV19; DNA: TGTGCCACCGGGATGGGAAACACCATATATTTT; CDR3: CATGMGNTIYF
D: NA; size: few; J: TRBJ1-1; length: 12; V: TRBV7-9; DNA: TGTGCCAGCAGCTTTGACAGGTCTGAAGCTTTCTTT; CDR3: CASSFDRSEAFF
D: NA; size: NA; J: TRBJ1-1; length: 15; V: TRBV4-2; DNA: TGTGCCAGCAGCCAAGAAGGGACACTGAACACTGAAGCTTTCTTT; CDR3: CASSQEGTLNTEAFF
D: NA; size: NA; J: TRBJ2-3; length: 16; V: TRBV27; DNA: TGTGCCAGCAGGGAACTAAGGGGGGGATGGGCAGATACGCAGTATTTT; CDR3: CASRELRGGWADTQYF
D: TRBD1; size: NA; J: TRBJ1-2; length: 16; V: TRBV27; DNA: TGTGCCAGCAGTCTTGGGACAGGGGGCCCAAACTATGGCTACACCTTC; CDR3: CASSLGTGGPNYGYTF
D: TRBD2; size: NA; J: TRBJ2-1; length: 15; V: TRBV10-3; DNA: TGTGCCATCAGTGATGGGCTAGCGGGAGACAATGAGCAGTTCTTC; CDR3: CAISDGLAGDNEQFF
D: NA; size: NA; J: TRBJ1-6; length: 14; V: TRBV30; DNA: TGTGCCTGGAAACGGGAAACCTATAATTCACCCCTCCACTTT; CDR3: CAWKRETYNSPLHF
D: NA; size: NA; J: TRBJ2-6; length: 16; V: TRBV28; DNA: TGTGCCAGCAGTACAGGACAGCTGGCTGGGGCCAACGTCCTGACTTTC; CDR3: CASSTGQLAGANVLTF
D: NA; size: medium-sized; J: TRBJ2-3; length: 15; V: TRBV9; DNA: TGTGCCAGCAGCGTGGGACTTGCCGACACAGATACGCAGTATTTT; CDR3: CASSVGLADTDTQYF
D: NA; size: once; J: TRBJ1-2; length: 11; V: TRBV5-6; DNA: TGTGCCAGCAGCCGTCAGGGGGGCTACACCTTC; CDR3: CASSRQGGYTF
D: NA; size: once; J: TRBJ1-1; length: 14; V: TRBV9; DNA: TGTGCCAGCAGCGTAGTTGGAGGGAACACTGAAGCTTTCTTT; CDR3: CASSVVGGNTEAFF
D: NA; size: NA; J: TRBJ2-1; length: 12; V: TRBV30; DNA: TGTGCCTGGGGGGCAAATCACAATGAGCAGTTCTTC; CDR3: CAWGANHNEQFF
D: NA; size: NA; J: TRBJ1-5; length: 10; V: TRBV10-1; DNA: TGCGCCACAGGGGTTGGCGGCCAGCATTTT; CDR3: CATGVGGQHF